The sequence of this T cell receptor beta chain was determined in a study of neoadjuvant anti-PD-1 for oral cavity cancer. In the study overall: Most patients had three to four biweekly doses of 3 mg/kg nivolumab before resection. Patients without progression got a fourth dose around day 43.

About this clone itself: What it binds is not known.

Patients had newly diagnosed, untreated stage II-IVA oral cavity squamous cell carcinoma. Clones were sequenced by immunoSEQ multiplex PCR, and TCRdb holds only the in-frame ones, with some missing. The sample records tens of thousands of clones, more than 70% being singletons. Per germline, CDR1 MNHEY and CDR2 SVGAGI. Trimming left V 0 bases short and J 0 bases short, with 6 bases between. The CDR3 sequence is 15 residues long. General study findings and limits: Non-responders to neoadjuvant nivolumab had significantly more clonal PBMC T cells than responders.

This clonotype was sampled from a person aged 35-80 years with oral cavity squamous cell carcinoma. The rearrangement joins TRBV6-5 to TRBJ1-5; D gene unclear. The sequenced sample was PBMCs, obtained before nivolumab (anti-PD-1) treatment. The CDR3: CASSYSYISNQPQHF. As DNA, the CDR3 is TGTGCCAGCAGTTACTCGTACATTAGCAATCAGCCCCAGCATTTT.